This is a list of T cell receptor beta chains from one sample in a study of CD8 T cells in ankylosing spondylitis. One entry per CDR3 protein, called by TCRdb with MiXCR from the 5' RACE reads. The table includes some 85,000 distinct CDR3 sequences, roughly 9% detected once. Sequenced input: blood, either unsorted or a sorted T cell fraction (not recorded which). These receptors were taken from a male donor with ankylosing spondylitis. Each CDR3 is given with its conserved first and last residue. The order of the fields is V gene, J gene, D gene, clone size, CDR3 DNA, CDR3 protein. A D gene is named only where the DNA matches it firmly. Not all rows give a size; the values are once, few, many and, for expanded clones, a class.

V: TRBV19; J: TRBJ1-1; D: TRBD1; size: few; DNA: TGTGCCAGTAGTATAGGGACAGGATGGACTGAAGCTTTCTTT; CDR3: CASSIGTGWTEAFF
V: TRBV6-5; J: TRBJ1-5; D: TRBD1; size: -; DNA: TGTGCCAGCAGTTACTCGGGGACAGGGCTCAATCAGCCCCAGCATTTT; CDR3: CASSYSGTGLNQPQHF
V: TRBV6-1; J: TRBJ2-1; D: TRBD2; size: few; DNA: TGTGCCAGCAGTAATCTAGCGGATTACAATGAGCAGTTCTTC; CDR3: CASSNLADYNEQFF
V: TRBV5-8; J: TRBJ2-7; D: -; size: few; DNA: TGTGCCAGCAGCTTGGGGCAGGGGATATATTACGAGCAGTACTTC; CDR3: CASSLGQGIYYEQYF
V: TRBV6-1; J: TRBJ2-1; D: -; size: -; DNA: TGTGCCAGCAGTGGTGTGGCTACCCTAAATGAGCAGTTCTTC; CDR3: CASSGVATLNEQFF
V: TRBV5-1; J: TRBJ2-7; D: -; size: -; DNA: TGCGCCAGCAGCCTTAGCGACACGGCTACCTACGAGCAGTACTTC; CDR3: CASSLSDTATYEQYF
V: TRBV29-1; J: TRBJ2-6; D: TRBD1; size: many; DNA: TGCAGCGTTGAAGATTGGGACAGGGCTTCTGGGGCCAACGTCCTGACTTTC; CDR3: CSVEDWDRASGANVLTF
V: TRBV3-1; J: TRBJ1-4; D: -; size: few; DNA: TGTGCCAGCAGCCAAAAGGGTCAAGCAACTAATGAAAAACTGTTTTTT; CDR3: CASSQKGQATNEKLFF
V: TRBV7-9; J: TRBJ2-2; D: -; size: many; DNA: TGTGCCAGCAGAAAGACAACGAACACCGGGGAGCTGTTTTTT; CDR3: CASRKTTNTGELFF
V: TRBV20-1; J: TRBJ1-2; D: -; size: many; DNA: TGCAGTGCTTACCCGGGTATTCCGTATGGCTACACCTTC; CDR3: CSAYPGIPYGYTF
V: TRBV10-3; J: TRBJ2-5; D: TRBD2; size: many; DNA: TGTGCCATCAGTGGCGGGAGCCCAGGGGAGACCCAGTACTTC; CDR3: CAISGGSPGETQYF
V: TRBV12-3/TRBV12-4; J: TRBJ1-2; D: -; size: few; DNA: TGTGCCGGTCGGCGGGGGGACAACTATGGCTACACCTTC; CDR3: CAGRRGDNYGYTF
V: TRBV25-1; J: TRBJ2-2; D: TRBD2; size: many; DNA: TGTGCCAGCATGAGGCGGGAGGGCCGCACCGGGGAGCTGTTTTTT; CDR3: CASMRREGRTGELFF
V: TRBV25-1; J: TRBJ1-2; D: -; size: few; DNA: TGTGCCAGCAGTGAAGGGGGGACGGGCTATGGCTACACCTTC; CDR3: CASSEGGTGYGYTF
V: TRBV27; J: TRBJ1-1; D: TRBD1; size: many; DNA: TGTGCCAGCAGTTTCCCAGGGGGAGAAGCTTTCTTT; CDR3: CASSFPGGEAFF